This is a list of T cell receptor beta chains from one sample in a study of cytomegalovirus exposure and HLA in healthy donors. Assay: immunoSEQ multiplex PCR; the TCRdb copy retains only in-frame clones and omits some. Of over 65,000 clones listed, around 75% were seen once; the top ten hold 7.8%. The sample was PBMCs. The receptors shown here come from a man aged 60 to 69 in good health and CMV-seropositive. CDR3s leave out the opening cysteine and the closing phenylalanine or tryptophan.

v_call cdr3_aa
TRBV28 ASSLTRDTQY
TRBV10-3 AISEDRRYEQY
TRBV6-5 ASSSGGAGHGELF
TRBV5-1 ASSLAGQGNEKLF
TRBV6-1 ASSDARTAINEKLF
TRBV4-1 ASSLTLSLSSYNEQF
TRBV11-2 ASSLGRDYTKRIQY
TRBV27 ASRSGGQGAQEQY
TRBV10-1 ASSGSGPGDTQY
TRBV6-4 ASSDLNEQF
TRBV7-2 ASSLIQGGKAQH
TRBV2 ASSRSGGYGYT
TRBV7-9 ASSLDGTGGQPQH
TRBV29-1 SVPRTEGGELF
TRBV5-1 ASSLGRGGVNEQF
TRBV2 ASSGQGLSYNEQF
TRBV5-1 ASSLRAGGDSYGYT
TRBV6-1 ASRKLQGPINEQF
TRBV4-1 ASSFGTGNYEQY
TRBV7-9 ASSRGQSRDTQY
TRBV11-2 ASSFRAGNRDSYYEQY
TRBV19 ASRRTGPWAQH
TRBV5-1 ASSFEGNPGTGELF
TRBV10-3 AISPGGRGDPDTQY
TRBV5-1 ASSLEVVGATNEKLF
TRBV6-1 ASSVHLGQNYEQY
TRBV25-1 ASSDLFDGGNEQY
TRBV6-1 ASSEVGDRSYNEQF
TRBV19 ARETREGNTEAF
TRBV9 ASSSDRNTEAF
TRBV29-1 SVSGTDRNTQY
TRBV5-6 ASSYQGGGEKLF
TRBV5-5 ASSLLGKGYGYT
TRBV6-1 ASSEGGGRAGFRNTEAF
TRBV29-1 SAYQGTQGGDGYT
TRBV4-1 ASSQTSSMTDTQY
TRBV7-9 ASSLGAGVGGQPQH
TRBV6-6 ASSYPGQANYGYT
TRBV19 ASSIPPSLSGANVLT
TRBV6-4 ASKWLGVGHQPQH
TRBV10-1 ASSEAGNDNEQF
TRBV5-1 ASSSKTRYNEQF
TRBV6-4 ASSSGTGTTDTQY
TRBV7-9 ASSLASGGPF
TRBV4-1 ASSQEDSRSSGNTIY
TRBV6-1 ASSDRQTYNEQF
TRBV6-5 ASSFTGARNYGYT
TRBV5-1 ASGFKFSGPNEQF
TRBV12-2 ASRLARSPGGQVDTQY